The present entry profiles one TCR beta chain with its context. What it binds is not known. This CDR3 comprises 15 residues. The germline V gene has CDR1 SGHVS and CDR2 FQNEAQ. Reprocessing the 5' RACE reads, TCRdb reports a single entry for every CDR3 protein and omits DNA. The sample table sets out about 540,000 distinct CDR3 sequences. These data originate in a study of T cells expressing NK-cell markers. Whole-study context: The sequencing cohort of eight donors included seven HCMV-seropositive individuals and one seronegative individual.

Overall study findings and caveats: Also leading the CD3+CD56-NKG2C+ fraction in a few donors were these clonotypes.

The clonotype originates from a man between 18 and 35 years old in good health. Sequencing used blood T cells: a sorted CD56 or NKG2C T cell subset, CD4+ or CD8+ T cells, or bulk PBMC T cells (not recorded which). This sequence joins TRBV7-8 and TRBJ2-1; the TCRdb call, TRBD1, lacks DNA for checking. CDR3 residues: CASSFHRDAPYEQFF.